This TCR beta chain is from a study of blood T cell repertoires in COVID-19. As for the study in general: Samples representing acute and convalescent COVID-19 were sourced from the United States, Italy and Spain. Sources were T cells, B-cell-depleted T cells, or PBMCs; the material itself was cDNA or gDNA.

Which cohort a participant joined came from the clinical history participants gave. Germline V gene sequence: CDR1 MGHRA, CDR2 YSYEKL. The CDR3 loop spans 16 amino acids. V trimming: 1 base; J trimming: 0 bases; junction bases outside the gene matches: 4. Study processing details: The authors estimated nucleated cell counts from reference gene primer amplification. Measured with immunoSEQ multiplex PCR; TCRdb has only the in-frame clones, and not every one. V and J calls and clone size are given by that table; D and trimming were obtained from the DNA. The table includes a few hundred thousand clones, roughly 86% detected once.

This TCR was sampled from a man younger than 35 with acute COVID-19. Sequenced input: PBMCs or T cells enriched from blood (not recorded which). The V gene is TRBV4-1, the J gene TRBJ1-2; TRBD1 matches 8 bases. The CDR3 nucleotides are TGCGCCAGCAGCCAAGGGGACAGGTCTACTAACTATGGCTACACCTTC. This translates into CASSQGDRSTNYGYTF.